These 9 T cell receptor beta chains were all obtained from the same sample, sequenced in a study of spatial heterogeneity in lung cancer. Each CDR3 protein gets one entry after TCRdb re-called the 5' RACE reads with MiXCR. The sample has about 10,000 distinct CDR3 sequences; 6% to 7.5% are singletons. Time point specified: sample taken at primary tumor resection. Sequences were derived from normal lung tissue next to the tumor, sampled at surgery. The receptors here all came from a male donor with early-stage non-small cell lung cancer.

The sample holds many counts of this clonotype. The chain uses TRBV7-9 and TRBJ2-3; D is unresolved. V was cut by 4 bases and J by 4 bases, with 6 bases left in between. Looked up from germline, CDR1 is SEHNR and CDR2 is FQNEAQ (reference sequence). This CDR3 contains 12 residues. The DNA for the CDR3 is TGTGCCAGCAGCTCCTGGGCAGATACGCAGTATTTT. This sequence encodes CASSSWADTQYF.

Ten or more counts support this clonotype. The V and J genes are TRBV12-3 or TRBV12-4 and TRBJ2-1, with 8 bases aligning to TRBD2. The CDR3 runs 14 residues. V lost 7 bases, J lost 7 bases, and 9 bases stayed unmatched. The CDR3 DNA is TGTGCCAGCACAAAAGCGGGAGAAGGGAATGAGCAGTTCTTC. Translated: CASTKAGEGNEQFF.

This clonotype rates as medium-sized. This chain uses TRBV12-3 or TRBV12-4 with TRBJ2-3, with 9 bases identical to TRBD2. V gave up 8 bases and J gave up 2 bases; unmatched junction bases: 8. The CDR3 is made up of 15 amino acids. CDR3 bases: TGTGCCAGCCGACGACTAGCGGCTGTCACAGATACGCAGTATTTT. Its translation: CASRRLAAVTDTQYF.

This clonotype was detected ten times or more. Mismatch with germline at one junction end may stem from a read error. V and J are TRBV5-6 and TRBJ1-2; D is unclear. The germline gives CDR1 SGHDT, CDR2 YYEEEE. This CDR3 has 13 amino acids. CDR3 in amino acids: CASSFNILADLNF. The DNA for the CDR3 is TGTGCCAGCAGCTTCAATATCTTGGCGGACCTAAACTTC.

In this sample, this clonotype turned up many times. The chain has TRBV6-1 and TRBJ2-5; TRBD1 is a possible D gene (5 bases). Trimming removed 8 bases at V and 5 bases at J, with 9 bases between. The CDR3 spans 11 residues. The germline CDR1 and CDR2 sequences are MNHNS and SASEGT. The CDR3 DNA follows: TGTGCCAGCCAGTGGGGCGAGACCCAGTACTTC. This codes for CASQWGETQYF.

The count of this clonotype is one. DNA of the CDR3: TGTGCCAGCAGTTCCACGTACAATCAGCCCCAGCATTTT. Translated: CASSSTYNQPQHF. The V gene is TRBV6-6, the J gene TRBJ1-5, with no clear D. Between the trimmed V and J ends, which lost 4 bases and 3 bases, there was a span of 7 bases. Germline V gene lookup returns CDR1 MNHNY and CDR2 SVGAGI (reference sequence). The CDR3 spans 13 residues.

The CDR3: CSADDRLAKNIQYF. DNA for the CDR3: TGCAGTGCTGATGACCGGCTGGCCAAAAACATTCAGTACTTC. The chain joins TRBV20-1 to TRBJ2-4; D unclear. CDR1 DFQATT and CDR2 SNEGSKA come from the germline V gene (reference sequence). V shed 5 bases and J shed 1 base, with 12 bases lying between them. The CDR3 contains 14 residues.

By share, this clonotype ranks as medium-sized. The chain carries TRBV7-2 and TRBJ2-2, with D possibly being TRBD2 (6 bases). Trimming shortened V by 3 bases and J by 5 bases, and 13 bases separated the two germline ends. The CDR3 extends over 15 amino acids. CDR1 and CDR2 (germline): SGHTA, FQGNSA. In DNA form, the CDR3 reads TGTGCCAGCAGCTTTGGTCTGGCGGGGACCGGGGAGCTGTTTTTT. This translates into CASSFGLAGTGELFF.

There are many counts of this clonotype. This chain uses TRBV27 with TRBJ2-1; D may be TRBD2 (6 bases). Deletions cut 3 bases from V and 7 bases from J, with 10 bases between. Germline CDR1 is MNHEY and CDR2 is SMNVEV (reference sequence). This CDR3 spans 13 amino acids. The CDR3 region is CASSFTSRNEQFF. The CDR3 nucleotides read TGTGCCAGCAGTTTTACTAGCCGAAATGAGCAGTTCTTC.